This TCR beta chain is from a study of regulatory T cells in long-lasting Graves disease. Whole-study context: Graves' patients (newly diagnosed) had been on antithyroid drugs under 3 months.

Only a few counts were recorded for this clonotype. V lost 5 bases and J 2 bases, leaving 10 bases between the germline ends. The CDR3 spans 14 residues. CDR1 SGHTA and CDR2 FQGNSA come from the germline V gene. According to the study, TCR beta libraries were built with iRepertoire HTBI primers and CDR3-region Arm-PCR. Methods used by the authors: Identification across samples found more than 55 TRBV and roughly 14 TRBJ segments. TCRdb re-analysed the multiplex PCR reads in MiXCR, keeping a single row per CDR3 protein. It is TCRdb's table, rather than the study itself, that gives the V and J calls and clone size. The profile shows fewer than 550,000 distinct CDR3 sequences, about 16% of them singletons. Time point noted: newly diagnosed GD, antithyroid drugs for less than 3 months. From RNA extracted from PBMCs, the TCR library was made. This same sample was also part of a study on T cells in Graves' hyperthyroidism and ophthalmopathy. That publication notes: The hyperthyroidism patients had all been newly diagnosed, and their disease duration was under 2 months. Their ages ranged from 18 to 65 years. The TCR CDR3 was amplified in a first-round RT-PCR using the HTBI primer set.

Sequences were derived from peripheral blood mononuclear cells (PBMCs), sampled at new diagnosis, from a patient treated with antithyroid drugs. The V gene is TRBV7-2, the J gene TRBJ1-3; D is unclear. The sequence derives from a woman aged 35-65 years with Graves disease. The chain's CDR3 is CASSRPNAGNTIYF. CDR3 in DNA: TGTGCCAGCAGCCGTCCTAATGCTGGAAACACCATATATTTT.